The T cell receptor beta chain described here comes from a study of blood T cell repertoires in COVID-19. For the study at large: There were acute and convalescent COVID-19 samples, and they came from the United States, Italy and Spain.

Clones were read by immunoSEQ multiplex PCR, and TCRdb kept only the in-frame ones, dropping some. Of about 150,000 clones in the sample, over 75% were seen once. Trimming left V 11 bases short and J 1 base short, with 14 bases between. The CDR3 consists of 13 residues. The germline V gene has CDR1 SGHAT and CDR2 FQNNGV. Patients from Seattle were sampled longitudinally, starting during active infection. Sequencing input: peripheral blood. The chain recombines TRBV11-2 with TRBJ1-1; D unclear. This TCR derives from a woman in her sixties or seventies with COVID-19, enrolled during active disease. CDR3 bases: TGTGCCTCTAAATATACTTCGAACACTGAAGCTTTCTTT. This gives the protein CASKYTSNTEAFF.